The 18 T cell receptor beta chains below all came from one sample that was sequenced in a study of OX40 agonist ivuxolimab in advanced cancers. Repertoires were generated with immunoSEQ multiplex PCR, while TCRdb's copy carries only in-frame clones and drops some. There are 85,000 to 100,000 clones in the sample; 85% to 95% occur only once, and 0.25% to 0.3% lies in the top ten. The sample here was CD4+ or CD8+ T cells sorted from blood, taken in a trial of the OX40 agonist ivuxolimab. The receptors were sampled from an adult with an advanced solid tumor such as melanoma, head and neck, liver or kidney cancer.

CDR3 DNA: TGTGCCAGCAGTCCCGCAGGGCTTACGCAGTATTTT. The encoded protein is CASSPAGLTQYF. V usage is TRBV6-6 and J usage is TRBJ2-3; possibly TRBD1 for D (5 bases). The CDR3 spans 12 residues. V lost 5 bases to trimming and J lost 8 bases, with 11 bases between them. Germline loops: CDR1 MNHNY, CDR2 SVGAGI (reference sequence).

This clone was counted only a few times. CDR3 in amino acids: CASNHRTGVDYNEQFF. Here the CDR3 DNA reads TGCGCCAGCAACCACAGGACAGGGGTTGACTACAATGAGCAGTTCTTC. The rearrangement joins TRBV5-1 to TRBJ2-1; 9 bases agree with TRBD1. The V gene's germline CDR1 is SGHRS and CDR2 YFSETQ. The CDR3 contains 16 residues. The V gene end was trimmed by 6 bases and the J gene end by 3 bases; junction bases not matched to a gene: 10. The full variable domain, rest sourced from reference TRBV5-1 and TRBJ2-1, is KAGVTQTPRYLIKTRGQQVTLSCSPISGHRSVSWYQQTPGQGLQFLFEYFSETQRNKGNFPGRFSGRQFSNSRSEMNVSTLELGDSALYLCASNHRTGVDYNEQFFGPGTRLTVL.

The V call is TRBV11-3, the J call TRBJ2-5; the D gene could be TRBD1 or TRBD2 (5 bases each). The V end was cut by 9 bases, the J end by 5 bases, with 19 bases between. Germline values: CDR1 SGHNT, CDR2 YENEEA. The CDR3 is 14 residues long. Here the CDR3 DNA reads TGTGCCAGTGCCGGGACCCCGGAGCCCGAGACCCAGTACTTC. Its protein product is CASAGTPEPETQYF. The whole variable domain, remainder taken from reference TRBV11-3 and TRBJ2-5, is EAGVVQSPRYKIIEKKQPVAFWCNPISGHNTLYWYLQNLGQGPELLIRYENEEAVDDSQLPKDRFSAERLKGVDSTLKIQPAELGDSAVYLCASAGTPEPETQYFGPGTRLLVL.

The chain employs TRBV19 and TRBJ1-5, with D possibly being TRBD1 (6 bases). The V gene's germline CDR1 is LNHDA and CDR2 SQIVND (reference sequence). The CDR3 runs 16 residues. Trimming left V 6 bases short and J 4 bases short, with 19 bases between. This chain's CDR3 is CASRQGAVQRNQPQHF. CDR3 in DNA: TGTGCCAGTAGACAGGGCGCAGTCCAAAGGAATCAGCCCCAGCATTTT.

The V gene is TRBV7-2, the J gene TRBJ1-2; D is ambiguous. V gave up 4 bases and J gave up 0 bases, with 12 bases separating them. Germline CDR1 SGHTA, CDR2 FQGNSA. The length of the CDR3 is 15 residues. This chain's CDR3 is CASSSTGSANYGYTF. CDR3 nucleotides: TGTGCCAGCAGCTCGACGGGATCAGCTAACTATGGCTACACCTTC.

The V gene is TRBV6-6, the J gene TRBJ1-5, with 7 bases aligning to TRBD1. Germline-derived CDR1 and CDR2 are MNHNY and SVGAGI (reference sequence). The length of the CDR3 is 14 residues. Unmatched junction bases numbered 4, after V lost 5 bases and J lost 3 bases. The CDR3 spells CASSHRGNNQPQHF. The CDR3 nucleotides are TGTGCCAGCAGTCACAGGGGAAACAATCAGCCCCAGCATTTT.

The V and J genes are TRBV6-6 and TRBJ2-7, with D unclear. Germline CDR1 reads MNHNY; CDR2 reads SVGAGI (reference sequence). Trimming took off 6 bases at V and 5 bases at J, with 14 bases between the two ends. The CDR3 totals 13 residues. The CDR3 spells CASSRSRGDEQYV. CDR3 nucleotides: TGTGCCAGCAGCCGGTCTAGAGGTGACGAGCAGTACGTC.

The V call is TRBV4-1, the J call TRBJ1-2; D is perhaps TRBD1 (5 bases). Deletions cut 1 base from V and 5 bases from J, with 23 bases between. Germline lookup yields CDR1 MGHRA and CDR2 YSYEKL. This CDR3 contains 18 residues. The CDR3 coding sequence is TGCGCCAGCAGCCAAGTTTTGGGGCAACGCGGGGGACGGTATGGCTACACCTTC. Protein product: CASSQVLGQRGGRYGYTF.

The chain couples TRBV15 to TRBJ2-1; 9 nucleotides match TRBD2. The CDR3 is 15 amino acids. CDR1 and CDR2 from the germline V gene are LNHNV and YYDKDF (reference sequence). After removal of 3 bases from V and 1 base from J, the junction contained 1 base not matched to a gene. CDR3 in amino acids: CATSRRGGSYNEQFF. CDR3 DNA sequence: TGTGCCACCAGCAGGCGGGGGGGGTCCTACAATGAGCAGTTCTTC.

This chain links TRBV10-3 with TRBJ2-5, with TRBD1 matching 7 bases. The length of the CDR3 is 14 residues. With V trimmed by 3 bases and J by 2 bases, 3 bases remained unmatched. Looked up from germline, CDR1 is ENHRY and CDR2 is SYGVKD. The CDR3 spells CAISDRTGQETQYF. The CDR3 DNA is TGTGCCATCAGTGACAGGACAGGTCAAGAGACCCAGTACTTC.

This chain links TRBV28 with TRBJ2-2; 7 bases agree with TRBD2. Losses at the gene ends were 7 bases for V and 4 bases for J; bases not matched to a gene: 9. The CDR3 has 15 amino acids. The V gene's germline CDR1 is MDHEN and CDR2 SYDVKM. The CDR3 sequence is CASKDGGFLTGELFF. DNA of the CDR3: TGTGCCAGCAAAGACGGGGGGTTTCTCACCGGGGAGCTGTTTTTT.

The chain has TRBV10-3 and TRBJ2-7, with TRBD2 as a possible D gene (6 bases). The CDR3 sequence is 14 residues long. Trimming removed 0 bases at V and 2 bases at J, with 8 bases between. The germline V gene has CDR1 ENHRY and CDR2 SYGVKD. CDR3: CAISESGGTYEQYV. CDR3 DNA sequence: TGTGCCATCAGTGAGTCGGGGGGAACCTACGAGCAGTACGTC.

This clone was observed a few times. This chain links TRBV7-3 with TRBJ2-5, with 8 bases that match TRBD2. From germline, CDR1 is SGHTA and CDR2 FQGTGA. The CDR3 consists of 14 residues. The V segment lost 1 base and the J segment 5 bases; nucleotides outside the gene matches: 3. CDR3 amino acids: CASSLSRTSETQYF. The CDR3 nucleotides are TGTGCCAGCAGCTTAAGCAGGACTAGCGAGACCCAGTACTTC.

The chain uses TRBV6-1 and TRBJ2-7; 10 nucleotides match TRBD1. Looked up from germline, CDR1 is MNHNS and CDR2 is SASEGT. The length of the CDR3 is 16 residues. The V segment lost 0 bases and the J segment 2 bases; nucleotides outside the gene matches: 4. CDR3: CASSEARTGGPYEQYV. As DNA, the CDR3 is TGTGCCAGCAGTGAAGCGCGGACAGGGGGTCCCTACGAGCAGTACGTC.

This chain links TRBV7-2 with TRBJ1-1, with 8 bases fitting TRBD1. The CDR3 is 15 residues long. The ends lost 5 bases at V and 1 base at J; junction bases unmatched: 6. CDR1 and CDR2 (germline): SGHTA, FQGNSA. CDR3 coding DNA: TGTGCCAGCAGCACGCAGGGGGCCGGGAACACTGAAGCTTTCTTT. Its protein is CASSTQGAGNTEAFF.

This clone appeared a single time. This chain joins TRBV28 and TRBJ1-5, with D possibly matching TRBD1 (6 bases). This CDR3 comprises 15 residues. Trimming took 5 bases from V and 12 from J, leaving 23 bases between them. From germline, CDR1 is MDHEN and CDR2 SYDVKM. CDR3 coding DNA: TGTGCCAGCAGTCCCCCGGGGGCGAGAGCGTTGGGCCAGCATTTT. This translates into CASSPPGARALGQHF.

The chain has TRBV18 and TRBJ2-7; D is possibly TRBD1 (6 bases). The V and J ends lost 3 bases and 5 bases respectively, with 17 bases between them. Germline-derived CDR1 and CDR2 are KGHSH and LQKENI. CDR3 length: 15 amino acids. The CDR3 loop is CASSPLKQGFHEQYF. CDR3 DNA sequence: TGTGCCAGCTCACCCCTAAAACAGGGATTCCACGAGCAGTACTTC. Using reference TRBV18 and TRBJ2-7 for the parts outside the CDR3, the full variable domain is NAGVMQNPRHLVRRRGQEARLRCSPMKGHSHVYWYRQLPEEGLKFMVYLQKENIIDESGMPKERFSAEFPKEGPSILRIQQVVRGDSAAYFCASSPLKQGFHEQYFGPGTRLTVT.

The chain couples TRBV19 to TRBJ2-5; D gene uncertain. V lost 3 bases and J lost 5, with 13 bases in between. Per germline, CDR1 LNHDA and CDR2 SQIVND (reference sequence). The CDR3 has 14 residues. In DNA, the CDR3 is TGTGCCAGTAGTATCTTCTGGCAAGGGGAGACCCAGTACTTC. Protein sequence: CASSIFWQGETQYF.